Listed below are T cell receptor beta chains from one sample, sequenced in a study of blood T cell repertoires in COVID-19. Data came from immunoSEQ multiplex PCR; TCRdb stores just in-frame clones and leaves some out. Seen here are 60,000 to 85,000 clones, around 78% observed once, and the top ten hold 15% to 18%. The specimen sequenced was peripheral blood. Receptor source: a human donor in a cohort sampled during active COVID-19. Each CDR3 is given with its conserved first and last residue. The D gene is left open where the match is weak. A clone size is listed for some rows: how often the clone was seen (once, few, many), or a class if it is expanded.

>TRBD2|-|TRBJ2-3|TRBV3-1/TRBV3-2
TGTGCCAGCAGCCGCCGGGACTACACAGATACGCAGTATTTT
CASSRRDYTDTQYF
>-|few|TRBJ1-1|TRBV21-1
TGTGCCAGCAGCAAAGAGGGGCTTGGGACTGAAGCTTTCTTT
CASSKEGLGTEAFF
>-|-|TRBJ1-1|TRBV18
TGTGCCAGCTCACCAGGGCGGGTCACTGAAGCTTTCTTT
CASSPGRVTEAFF
>TRBD2|-|TRBJ2-1|TRBV3-1/TRBV3-2
TGTGCCAGCAGCCAAGCAAGAGCGGGAGGGCCAAATGAGCAGTTCTTC
CASSQARAGGPNEQFF
>-|-|TRBJ1-5|TRBV5-1
TGCGCCAGCAGCCGGGACACGGATCAGCCCCAGCATTTT
CASSRDTDQPQHF
>-|-|TRBJ1-3|TRBV10-3
TGTGCCATCAGCGCAGGGAGGGATGGAAACACCATATATTTT
CAISAGRDGNTIYF
>-|-|TRBJ1-1|TRBV7-2
TGTGCCAGCAGCTTAGACAGGACGAACACTGAAGCTTTCTTT
CASSLDRTNTEAFF
>TRBD2|-|TRBJ2-7|TRBV7-6
TGTGCCAGCAGCTTTCTAGCGGGACCCCTCTACGAGCAGTACTTC
CASSFLAGPLYEQYF
>-|-|TRBJ1-2|TRBV18
TGTGCCAGCTCACCGGGGCAGGGATACAACTATGGCTACACCTTC
CASSPGQGYNYGYTF
>TRBD1|-|TRBJ1-3|TRBV10-1
TGCGCCAGCAGTAAAGGACCGGGACAGGGGACCTCTGGAAACACCATATATTTT
CASSKGPGQGTSGNTIYF
>-|-|TRBJ1-1|TRBV3-1/TRBV3-2
TGTGCCAGCAGCCAAGACGGCGGAAGAGCGGGATTTGCTTTCTTT
CASSQDGGRAGFAFF
>TRBD1|-|TRBJ1-2|TRBV30
TGTGCCTGGAGACGAAGGGCGGGACAGGGAGTCTATGGCTACACCTTC
CAWRRRAGQGVYGYTF
>-|-|TRBJ1-6|TRBV6-2/TRBV6-3
TGTGCCAGCAGTTACAAAGGGAGGTCCGGTTCACCCCTCCACTTT
CASSYKGRSGSPLHF
>-|-|TRBJ1-1|TRBV6-1
TGTGCCAGCAGTGAGGAGACAGGTTACACTGAAGCTTTCTTT
CASSEETGYTEAFF
>-|-|TRBJ2-5|TRBV19
TGTGCCAGTAGTATCAGGCCGCAAGAGACCCAGTACTTC
CASSIRPQETQYF
>TRBD2|-|TRBJ2-3|TRBV5-1
TGCGCCAGCAGCTTGGGAGTAGCGGGATTGACAGATACGCAGTATTTT
CASSLGVAGLTDTQYF
>TRBD1|-|TRBJ1-2|TRBV15
TGTGCCACCAGCTTAGGGACAGTTGCTTATGGCTACACCTTC
CATSLGTVAYGYTF
>TRBD1|-|TRBJ2-7|TRBV4-1
TGCGCCAGCAGCCAAGGGGGGACAGGGCCCTACGAGCAGTACTTC
CASSQGGTGPYEQYF
>-|-|TRBJ2-1|TRBV21-1
TGTGCCAGCAGCAAAGAGGCGGGTCTAGCGGGAGGGCTAGTTGGAGAACCCTCCTACAATGAGCAGTTCTTC
CASSKEAGLAGGLVGEPSYNEQFF
>-|once|TRBJ2-4|TRBV19
TGTGCCAGTAGCGACTTCGCCGTCCCCTACATTCAGTACTTC
CASSDFAVPYIQYF
>TRBD1|-|TRBJ2-2|TRBV3-1/TRBV3-2
TGTGCCAGCAGCCCACAGACAGGGAAGACCGGGGAGCTGTTTTTT
CASSPQTGKTGELFF
>-|-|TRBJ2-3|TRBV30
TGTGCCTGGAGCAAGGGGGAGAGGGCAGATACGCAGTATTTT
CAWSKGERADTQYF
>TRBD1|-|TRBJ1-6|TRBV30
TGTGCCTGGAGTGTGAAGCAGGGGGATTCACCCCTCCACTTT
CAWSVKQGDSPLHF
>-|few|TRBJ2-7|TRBV5-1
TGCGCCAGCAGCTCCCCGGGGAGGAGCTCCTACGAGCAGTACTTC
CASSSPGRSSYEQYF
>TRBD1|-|TRBJ1-4|TRBV29-1
TGCAGCGTTAACAGGGGGCCAAAGGAAAAACTGTTTTTT
CSVNRGPKEKLFF
>-|-|TRBJ2-3|TRBV7-9
TGTGCCAGCAACCCGGGGGATGGCACAGATACGCAGTATTTT
CASNPGDGTDTQYF
>TRBD1|-|TRBJ1-3|TRBV5-5
TGTGCCAGCAGCTTGTCTCCGGGACAGTCTGCCTCTGGAAACACCATATATTTT
CASSLSPGQSASGNTIYF
>-|-|TRBJ2-7|TRBV6-5
TGTGCCAGCACCTATGGGAGGGGGGGGTACGAGCAGTACTTC
CASTYGRGGYEQYF
>-|-|TRBJ2-2|TRBV11-3
TGTGCCAGCAGCCCGACAGGACGGAACACCGGGGAGCTGTTTTTT
CASSPTGRNTGELFF